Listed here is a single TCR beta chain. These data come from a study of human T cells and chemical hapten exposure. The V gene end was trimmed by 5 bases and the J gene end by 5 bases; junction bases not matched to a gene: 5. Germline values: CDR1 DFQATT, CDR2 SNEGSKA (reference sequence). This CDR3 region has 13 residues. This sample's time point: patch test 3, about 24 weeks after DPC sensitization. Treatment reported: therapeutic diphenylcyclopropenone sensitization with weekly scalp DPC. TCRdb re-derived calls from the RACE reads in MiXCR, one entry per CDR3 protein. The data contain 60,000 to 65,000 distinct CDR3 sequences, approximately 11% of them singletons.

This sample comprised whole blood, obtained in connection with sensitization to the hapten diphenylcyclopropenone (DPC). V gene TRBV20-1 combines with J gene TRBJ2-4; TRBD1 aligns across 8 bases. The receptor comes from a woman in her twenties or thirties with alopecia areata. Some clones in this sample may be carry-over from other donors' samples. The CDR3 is CSAEGTGENIQYF. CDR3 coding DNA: TGCAGTGCTGAAGGGACAGGTGAAAACATTCAGTACTTC.